These 22 T cell receptor beta chains came from one sample sequenced in a study of T-cell reconstitution after alpha-beta-depleted transplantation in children (dated by TCRdb to about 2016). Interpreted using the paper, the treatment or condition label stands for: allogeneic hematopoietic cell transplantation with graft depleted of TCRalphabeta T cells and CD19 B cells. Library preparation was by PCR. TCRdb names Illumina HiSeq 2500 as the instrument used. To normalize quantification of the TCRbeta repertoire, the TCR libraries were built with molecular barcoding that relied on unique molecular identifiers. TCRdb redid the processing of the public reads, applying fastp at Q25 and MiXCR, and retained in-frame beta chains. Each entry merges the rows of one CDR3 protein and shows their most common DNA and genes. A total of around 440,000 distinct CDR3 sequences appear in this sample, roughly a tenth of them only once. 2% to 2.5% of the sample rests with the top ten.

The specimen comprised PBMCs, sampled before TCRalphabeta/CD19-depleted stem cell transplant. The receptors were sampled from a child aged 2 to 9 with inherited bone marrow failure, due to receive a stem cell transplant.

Many counts were recorded for this clonotype. V gene TRBV12-3 or TRBV12-4 combines with J gene TRBJ1-2; D remains unclear. The CDR3 is 13 residues long. Trimming removed 5 bases from V and 4 bases from J, with 11 bases in between. The CDR3 loop reads CASSATPIYGYTF. The CDR3 nucleotides are TGTGCCAGCAGTGCGACACCTATCTATGGCTACACCTTC.

The genes are TRBV12-3 or TRBV12-4 and TRBJ2-1; D gene uncertain. The CDR3 runs to 13 residues. V lost 1 base, J lost 10 bases, and 11 bases lay in between. The CDR3 coding sequence is TGTGCCAGCAGTTTAGGGCCCGCGGTGGAGCAGTTCTTC. The encoded protein is CASSLGPAVEQFF.

This clonotype showed up many times. This chain connects TRBV27 to TRBJ1-1; no clear D. CDR3 length equals 13 residues. Germline CDR1 and CDR2: MNHEY and SMNVEV (reference sequence). The V and J ends lost 6 bases and 5 bases respectively, with 13 bases between them. For the CDR3, the DNA is TGTGCCAGCAGCACCTCGGGGTCGACTGAAGCTTTCTTT. It encodes CASSTSGSTEAFF.

CDR3 in amino acids: CASSFLSADTQYF. In nucleotides, the CDR3 is TGTGCCAGCAGTTTCTTATCGGCAGATACGCAGTATTTT. V usage is TRBV12-3 or TRBV12-4 and J usage is TRBJ2-3; D unclear. The CDR3 consists of 13 residues. With 3 bases removed from V and 4 bases from J, the gap between germline ends came to 8 bases.

This chain uses TRBV5-4 with TRBJ2-1; 11 bases are shared with TRBD2. The trim removed 0 bases at V and 4 bases at J, leaving 6 bases unmatched. The CDR3 is made up of 17 amino acids. Per the germline V gene, CDR1 is SGHNT and CDR2 is YYREEE (reference sequence). In DNA, the CDR3 is TGTGCCAGCAGCTTGGGCCCGACTAGCGGGGATTACAATGAGCAGTTCTTC. Protein product: CASSLGPTSGDYNEQFF.

This clonotype appeared many times. The rearrangement uses TRBV5-1 and TRBJ1-1; unclear D gene. Germline loops: CDR1 SGHRS, CDR2 YFSETQ. V dropped 1 base and J dropped 0 bases, with 19 bases sitting between them. This CDR3 contains 18 residues. CDR3 loop: CASSLPFRGPQMNTEAFF. In DNA, the CDR3 is TGCGCCAGCAGCTTGCCATTTCGGGGTCCGCAGATGAACACTGAAGCTTTCTTT.

This clonotype was observed many times. The chain carries TRBV29-1 and TRBJ1-1; a weak D match, TRBD1 (5 bases). In germline, CDR1 is SQVTM, CDR2 ANQGSEA. The CDR3 is made up of 13 amino acids. Trimming shortened V by 6 bases and J by 4 bases, and 15 bases separated the two germline ends. CDR3 bases: TGCAGCGTGGGACTTCCGTCGGTCACTGAAGCTTTCTTT. Its translation is CSVGLPSVTEAFF.

Ten or more counts support this clonotype. The rearrangement joins TRBV28 to TRBJ1-6; 8 nucleotides align to TRBD1. This CDR3 contains 16 residues. CDR1 and CDR2 from the germline V gene are MDHEN and SYDVKM. V trimming: 6 bases; J trimming: 4 bases; junction bases outside the gene matches: 8. In nucleotides, the CDR3 is TGTGCCAGCAGGGTGACAGGGGACCTATATAATTCACCCCTCCACTTT. Translated: CASRVTGDLYNSPLHF.

This clonotype was recorded at least ten times. The chain carries TRBV12-3 or TRBV12-4 and TRBJ1-5; D not certain. Trimming removed 2 bases at V and 2 bases at J, with 13 bases between. The CDR3 contains 16 residues. The CDR3 DNA is TGTGCCAGCAGTTTATTGGCGCCCTCGGGCAATCAGCCCCAGCATTTT. It is translated as CASSLLAPSGNQPQHF.

The chain carries TRBV4-3 and TRBJ2-3; TRBD1 aligns across 9 bases. There are 17 residues in the CDR3. Germline V lookup: CDR1 LGHNA, CDR2 YSLEER. The J segment lost 3 bases and the V segment lost 4 bases, leaving 11 bases of the junction unmatched. The CDR3 nucleotides are TGCGCCAGCAGCCTCGGTGGGACAGGGCGTGGAACAGATACGCAGTATTTT. It yields the protein CASSLGGTGRGTDTQYF.

This clonotype has a handful of counts. The CDR3 region has the DNA TGTGCCAGCAGCGTAGGAGCGGGGAATGGGGAGCTGTTTTTT. Amino acid sequence: CASSVGAGNGELFF. The chain carries TRBV9 and TRBJ2-2; 7 positions match TRBD2. V lost 0 bases, J lost 8 bases, and 4 bases stayed unmatched. The CDR3 runs to 14 residues. CDR1 and CDR2 (germline): SGDLS, YYNGEE.

The chain employs TRBV15 and TRBJ1-5; D unclear. Germline V gene lookup returns CDR1 LNHNV and CDR2 YYDKDF (reference sequence). This CDR3 spans 17 amino acids. Trimming removed 0 bases from V and 0 bases from J, with 12 bases in between. This CDR3 reads CATSRDPLRISNQPQHF. DNA of the CDR3: TGTGCCACCAGCAGAGATCCACTACGCATTAGCAATCAGCCCCAGCATTTT.

This clonotype occurred many times. V gene TRBV4-2 combines with J gene TRBJ2-5, with 12 bases identical to TRBD2. CDR3 length equals 16 residues. Germline-derived CDR1 and CDR2 are LGHNA and YNFKEQ. V shed 4 bases, J shed 4 bases, and the junction held 7 bases outside the gene matches. The DNA of the CDR3 is TGTGCCAGCAGCCCAGCTAGCGGGAGGGGTGGAGAGACCCAGTACTTC. Translating gives CASSPASGRGGETQYF.

The chain uses TRBV20-1 and TRBJ2-2, with D uncertain. V lost 0 bases and J lost 4, with 15 bases in between. The CDR3 runs to 16 residues. CDR1 and CDR2 from the germline V gene are DFQATT and SNEGSKA (reference sequence). As DNA, the CDR3 is TGCAGTGCTAGAGATCTTAGGGATTCCTTCACCGGGGAGCTGTTTTTT. Its translation is CSARDLRDSFTGELFF.

The sample holds many counts of this clonotype. The CDR3 sequence is CSVVWGRNQPQHF. DNA of the CDR3: TGCAGCGTTGTGTGGGGGAGGAATCAGCCCCAGCATTTT. The V and J genes are TRBV29-1 and TRBJ1-5, with a possible D match to TRBD1 (5 bases). Germline loops: CDR1 SQVTM, CDR2 ANQGSEA. V lost 4 bases to trimming and J lost 4 bases, with 11 bases between them. This CDR3 region has 13 residues.

This clonotype was seen repeatedly, ten times or more. This chain uses TRBV5-1 with TRBJ2-3; 9 bases map to TRBD2. CDR3 length: 16 residues. V was clipped by 1 base and J by 4 bases; unmatched bases: 7. In germline, CDR1 is SGHRS, CDR2 YFSETQ. This chain's CDR3 is CASSLTRGREADTQYF. The CDR3 nucleotides read TGCGCCAGCAGCTTGACTCGCGGGAGGGAGGCAGATACGCAGTATTTT.

This clonotype showed up many times. J is TRBJ1-1 and V is TRBV5-1; no firm D call. The germline gives CDR1 SGHRS, CDR2 YFSETQ. Trimming left V 4 bases short and J 4 bases short, with 11 bases between. The CDR3 length is 13 residues. CDR3 nucleotide sequence: TGCGCCAGCAGCCTCTCGAAATTCACTGAAGCTTTCTTT. As protein: CASSLSKFTEAFF.

Remarks on this clonotype: A much larger clone is a single base away; this may be a read error. This rearrangement joins TRBV3-1 to TRBJ2-4; tentatively, D is TRBD2 (5 bases). CDR3 length equals 17 residues. Germline V gene sequence: CDR1 LGHDT, CDR2 YNNKEL (reference sequence). CDR3 loop: CACSQDRDRGAKNIQYF. CDR3 DNA sequence: TGTGCCTGCAGCCAAGATAGGGATCGAGGGGCCAAAAACATTCAGTACTTC.

In this sample, this clonotype turned up many times. The V and J genes are TRBV15 and TRBJ2-2; no firm D call. CDR1 and CDR2 (germline): LNHNV, YYDKDF (reference sequence). The CDR3 runs 16 residues. Trimming removed 0 bases from V and 4 bases from J, with 12 bases in between. CDR3 loop: CATSRDPPSVTGELFF. For the CDR3, the DNA is TGTGCCACCAGCAGAGATCCCCCCTCGGTCACCGGGGAGCTGTTTTTT.

A few counts support this clonotype. The chain joins TRBV2 to TRBJ1-4; the match to TRBD1 covers 7 bases. The CDR3 consists of 15 residues. V shed 4 bases and J 5 bases; nucleotides not matched to a gene: 7. The germline gives CDR1 SNHLY, CDR2 FYNNEI. In DNA form, the CDR3 reads TGTGCCAGCAGTGGTTCGACAGGGCCAAATGAAAAACTGTTTTTT. It is translated as CASSGSTGPNEKLFF. Supplemented by reference TRBV2 and TRBJ1-4, the full variable domain reads EPEVTQTPSHQVTQMGQEVILRCVPISNHLYFYWYRQILGQKVEFLVSFYNNEISEKSEIFDDQFSVERPDGSNFTLKIRSTKLEDSAMYFCASSGSTGPNEKLFFGSGTQLSVL.

This clonotype was found many times. For the CDR3, the DNA is TGTGCCAGCAGTTTACGTCCCGAGAAGTTCTTC. This sequence encodes CASSLRPEKFF. The chain links TRBV12-3 or TRBV12-4 to TRBJ2-1; no clear D. Trimming took 2 bases from V and 14 from J, leaving 10 bases between them. The CDR3 spans 11 residues.

This clonotype appeared many times. This chain uses TRBV20-1 with TRBJ2-7; 12 bases match TRBD2. This CDR3 comprises 15 residues. Per germline, CDR1 DFQATT and CDR2 SNEGSKA (reference sequence). Trimming cost V 4 bases and J 3 bases; bases outside gene matches: 7. CDR3 region: CSAKTSGRLYYEQYF. CDR3 nucleotides: TGCAGTGCTAAGACTAGCGGGAGACTTTACTACGAGCAGTACTTC.